These 17 T cell receptor beta chains came from one sample sequenced in a study of blood T cell repertoires in COVID-19. The table came from immunoSEQ multiplex PCR; TCRdb's copy has only in-frame clones and leaves some out. The repertoire has tens of thousands of clones, approximately 83% of them found once; the top ten carry about 1.2%. The sample was peripheral blood. These receptors came from a man aged 40-49 years with acute or convalescent COVID-19.

In its sample, this clone was seen once. CDR3 sequence (DNA): TGTGCCAGCAGTTTAACCCACAGGGGCTCCTATAGATCACCCCTCCACTTT. Its protein product is CASSLTHRGSYRSPLHF. The chain has TRBV28 and TRBJ1-6, with 7 nucleotides matching TRBD1. J lost 10 bases, V lost 2 bases, and 14 bases had no gene match. Germline CDR1 MDHEN, CDR2 SYDVKM. This CDR3 has 17 amino acids.

V gene TRBV10-3 combines with J gene TRBJ1-2; TRBD1 matches 8 bases. Germline V gives CDR1 ENHRY, CDR2 SYGVKD. The CDR3 loop spans 24 amino acids. The trim removed 4 bases at V and 5 bases at J, leaving 36 bases unmatched. CDR3 loop: CAISGRGPGEGAPGRRIPIYGYTF. The CDR3 bases are TGTGCCATCAGTGGCAGGGGGCCCGGAGAGGGGGCGCCGGGCAGAAGGATCCCTATTTATGGCTACACCTTC.

This sequence joins TRBV11-3 and TRBJ2-1; D might be TRBD2 (6 bases). Germline V CDR1 and CDR2: SGHNT, YENEEA. This CDR3 has 15 residues. V lost 4 bases, J lost 7 bases, and 17 bases lay in between. The CDR3 sequence: CASSSRLRRGNEQFF. DNA for the CDR3: TGTGCCAGCAGCTCACGGCTACGTCGGGGGAATGAGCAGTTCTTC. The full variable domain, completed using reference TRBV11-3 and TRBJ2-1, is EAGVVQSPRYKIIEKKQPVAFWCNPISGHNTLYWYLQNLGQGPELLIRYENEEAVDDSQLPKDRFSAERLKGVDSTLKIQPAELGDSAVYLCASSSRLRRGNEQFFGPGTRLTVL.

This chain links TRBV9 with TRBJ1-1; D perhaps matches TRBD1 (6 bases). Trimming cost V 4 bases and J 1 base, with 14 bases left between them. This CDR3 is built from 15 residues. Germline V gene sequence: CDR1 SGDLS, CDR2 YYNGEE. DNA for the CDR3: TGTGCCAGCAGCAGACAGGACTTTGGGAACACTGAAGCTTTCTTT. This translates into CASSRQDFGNTEAFF. Full variable domain (rest looked up from reference TRBV9 and TRBJ1-1): DSGVTQTPKHLITATGQRVTLRCSPRSGDLSVYWYQQSLDQGLQFLIQYYNGEERAKGNILERFSAQQFPDLHSELNLSSLELGDSALYFCASSRQDFGNTEAFFGQGTRLTVV.

The DNA for the CDR3 is TGTGCCGGGACTCGAACTACAGGGGGGACAGTAAACACTGAAGCTTTCTTT. Protein sequence: CAGTRTTGGTVNTEAFF. The chain carries TRBV28 and TRBJ1-1, with 8 bases matching TRBD1. CDR3 length equals 17 residues. After removal of 11 bases from V and 2 bases from J, the junction contained 19 bases not matched to a gene. Germline CDR1 MDHEN, CDR2 SYDVKM.

This chain connects TRBV19 to TRBJ2-1; 9 bases fit TRBD2. The V and J ends lost 3 bases and 0 bases, in that order; junction bases with no gene match: 6. The CDR3 totals 17 residues. In germline, CDR1 is LNHDA, CDR2 SQIVND (reference sequence). The CDR3 DNA is TGTGCCAGTAGTATGTTAGCGGGGGACCTCTCCTACAATGAGCAGTTCTTC. Translation: CASSMLAGDLSYNEQFF.

V gene TRBV11-2 combines with J gene TRBJ2-7; D is possibly TRBD2 (6 bases). V was shortened by 5 bases and J by 0 bases, with 11 bases between the two germline ends. The CDR3 runs to 14 residues. Germline CDR1 SGHAT, CDR2 FQNNGV. CDR3: CASSTLGSSYEQYF. CDR3 in DNA: TGTGCCAGCAGCACCCTCGGGAGCTCCTACGAGCAGTACTTC.

This clone was seen once. This chain joins TRBV5-4 and TRBJ1-2; D is possibly TRBD1 (5 bases). Trimming left V 4 bases short and J 3 bases short, with 16 bases between. Looked up from germline, CDR1 is SGHNT and CDR2 is YYREEE (reference sequence). The CDR3 extends over 15 amino acids. The CDR3 reads CASSRTQGTHYGYTF. DNA of the CDR3: TGTGCCAGCAGCCGCACTCAGGGTACCCACTATGGCTACACCTTC. The entire variable domain, with the rest obtained from reference TRBV5-4 and TRBJ1-2, is as follows: ETGVTQSPTHLIKTRGQQVTLRCSSQSGHNTVSWYQQALGQGPQFIFQYYREEENGRGNFPPRFSGLQFPNYSSELNVNALELDDSALYLCASSRTQGTHYGYTFGSGTRLTVV.

The chain carries TRBV2 and TRBJ2-3; TRBD1 agrees at 7 bases. The ends lost 8 bases at V and 6 bases at J; junction bases unmatched: 17. CDR3 size: 16 residues. Germline loops: CDR1 SNHLY, CDR2 FYNNEI. The CDR3 DNA reads as TGTGCCAGCTCCCCGGGGACAGCAGCCCGGGTGGATACGCAGTATTTT. This codes for CASSPGTAARVDTQYF.

This clone showed up just once. This chain connects TRBV9 to TRBJ2-1, with 9 nucleotides matching TRBD1. The CDR3 has 15 amino acids. The ends lost 0 bases at V and 12 bases at J; junction bases unmatched: 10. Germline assignment: CDR1 SGDLS and CDR2 YYNGEE. The CDR3 protein is CASSVAPQGAMGQFF. In DNA, the CDR3 is TGTGCCAGCAGCGTAGCTCCACAGGGGGCGATGGGGCAGTTCTTC.

This chain uses TRBV28 with TRBJ2-2; TRBD1 matches 7 bases. CDR1 MDHEN and CDR2 SYDVKM come from the germline V gene. The CDR3 runs to 16 residues. V was pared by 5 bases and J by 8 bases, with 14 bases of the junction left unmatched. The CDR3 coding sequence is TGTGCCAGCAGTCCACCGGGACAGAAGAGACCGGGGGAGCTGTTTTTT. It is translated as CASSPPGQKRPGELFF.

This rearrangement joins TRBV2 to TRBJ2-5; D is possibly TRBD1 (6 bases). The CDR3 has 14 amino acids. The V end was cut by 7 bases, the J end by 0 bases, with 12 bases between. CDR1 is SNHLY, CDR2 FYNNEI, per germline. The DNA of the CDR3 is TGTGCCAGCAATCCTCAGGGGTACCAAGAGACCCAGTACTTC. It is translated as CASNPQGYQETQYF.

This chain joins TRBV19 and TRBJ1-6; D is uncertain. Germline assignment: CDR1 LNHDA and CDR2 SQIVND (reference sequence). The CDR3 loop spans 15 amino acids. Trimming took 3 bases from V and 3 from J, leaving 9 bases between them. The CDR3 DNA sequence: TGTGCCAGTAGTATTTCGGGAAACTATAATTCACCCCTCCACTTT. As protein: CASSISGNYNSPLHF.

J is TRBJ2-2 and V is TRBV4-1; possibly TRBD2 for D (6 bases). CDR1 and CDR2 from the germline V gene are MGHRA and YSYEKL. This CDR3 has 19 residues. The V end was cut by 0 bases, the J end by 7 bases, with 24 bases between. CDR3 coding DNA: TGCGCCAGCAGCCAAGATATCGGTCAGCTGGGACTGAGGGGCGGGGAGCTGTTTTTT. Encoded protein: CASSQDIGQLGLRGGELFF.

This sequence joins TRBV6-4 and TRBJ2-2; D is perhaps TRBD1 (6 bases). Germline lookup yields CDR1 MRHNA and CDR2 SNTAGT. Trimming stripped 6 bases from V and 6 bases from J, with 20 bases between. CDR3 length: 16 residues. The CDR3 region has the DNA TGTGCCAGCAGCTACGAAGGGGGAAATCACGCCGGGGAGCTGTTTTTT. Residues: CASSYEGGNHAGELFF.

J is TRBJ1-6 and V is TRBV10-2, with 7 bases that match TRBD1. V shed 7 bases and J 9 bases; nucleotides not matched to a gene: 9. Per the germline V gene, CDR1 is WSHSY and CDR2 is SAAADI. The CDR3 length is 14 residues. CDR3 nucleotides: TGCGCCAGCACCGAAAGGGGGCTGGGTTCACCCCTCCACTTT. It specifies CASTERGLGSPLHF.

The V and J genes are TRBV10-3 and TRBJ1-3; a possible D gene is TRBD1 (5 bases). The germline V gene encodes CDR1 ENHRY and CDR2 SYGVKD. The CDR3 has 13 residues. Trimming removed 2 bases at V and 9 bases at J, with 11 bases between. The CDR3 here is CAISEDRGGTIYF. CDR3 DNA: TGTGCCATCAGTGAGGACCGCGGGGGCACCATATATTTT.